This record looks at one TCR beta chain sequence and its context. Its antigen is as yet unknown. Generated by immunoSEQ multiplex PCR, the TCRdb table keeps only in-frame clones and is missing some. This sample has 130,000 or so clones, with 92% found just once. These data originate in a study of T cell responses to AZD1222 COVID-19 vaccine. Study-wide background: Doses given second, at about 4 or about 12 weeks, were pooled. Study outcomes and limitations: Epitopes outside B.1.351 and B.1.1.7 mutated regions reportedly drew nearly half of spike TCRs. Most donors were white British, females outnumbered males, and clonal diversity was possibly underestimated.

This TCR derives from an adult in good health. Specimen: peripheral blood, collected on day 0 of AZD1222 vaccination.

The chain's CDR3 is CASSPKRGPSSYEQYF. The CDR3 DNA follows: TGTGCCAGCAGCCCCAAGCGGGGGCCCTCCTCCTACGAGCAGTACTTC. The chain recombines TRBV7-8 with TRBJ2-7, with 8 nucleotides matching TRBD2. V dropped 5 bases and J dropped 0; count of bases not matched to a gene: 9. Germline assignment: CDR1 SGHVS and CDR2 FQNEAQ. The CDR3 is 16 amino acids.